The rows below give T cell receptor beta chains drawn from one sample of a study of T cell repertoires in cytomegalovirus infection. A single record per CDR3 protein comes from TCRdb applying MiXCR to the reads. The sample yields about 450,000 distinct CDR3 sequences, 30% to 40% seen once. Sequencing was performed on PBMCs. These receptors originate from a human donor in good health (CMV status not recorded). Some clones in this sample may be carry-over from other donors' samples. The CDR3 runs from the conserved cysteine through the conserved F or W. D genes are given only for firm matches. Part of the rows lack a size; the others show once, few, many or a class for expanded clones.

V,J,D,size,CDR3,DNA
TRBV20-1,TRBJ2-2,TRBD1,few,CSATPTGRPVSGELFF,TGCAGTGCTACTCCGACAGGGCGACCCGTCAGCGGGGAGCTGTTTTTT
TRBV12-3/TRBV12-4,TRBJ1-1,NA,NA,CASKRGGAEAFF,TGTGCCAGCAAAAGAGGGGGAGCTGAAGCTTTCTTT
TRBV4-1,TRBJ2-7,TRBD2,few,CASSPGGVGGSFEQYF,TGCGCCAGCAGCCCGGGTGGGGTGGGGGGGTCCTTCGAGCAGTACTTC
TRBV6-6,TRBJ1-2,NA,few,CASSLGGEGYTF,TGTGCCAGCAGTCTCGGGGGGGAGGGCTACACCTTC
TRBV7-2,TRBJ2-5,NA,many,CASSRDGQETQYF,TGTGCCAGCAGCCGGGACGGACAAGAGACCCAGTACTTC
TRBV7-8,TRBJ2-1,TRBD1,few,CASSLAPGGVYNEQFF,TGTGCCAGCAGCTTAGCCCCAGGGGGAGTCTACAATGAGCAGTTCTTC
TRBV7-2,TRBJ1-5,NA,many,CASSLGRTSYSNQPQHF,TGTGCCAGCAGCTTAGGGAGGACGTCTTATAGCAATCAGCCCCAGCATTTT
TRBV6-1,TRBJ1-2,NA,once,CASSSDPWADYGYTF,TGTGCCAGCAGTTCCGACCCCTGGGCTGATTATGGCTACACCTTC
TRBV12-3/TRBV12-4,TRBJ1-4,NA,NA,CASSFSRPPNEKLFF,TGTGCCAGCAGTTTTAGCAGGCCCCCTAATGAAAAACTGTTTTTT
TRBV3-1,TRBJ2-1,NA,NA,CASSQGRFSEQFF,TGTGCCAGCAGCCAAGGCAGGTTCAGTGAGCAGTTCTTC
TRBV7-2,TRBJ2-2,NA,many,CASSGRLNTGELFF,TGTGCCAGCAGCGGGAGACTAAACACCGGGGAGCTGTTTTTT
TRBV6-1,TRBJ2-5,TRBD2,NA,CATRGLAGAEETQYF,TGTGCCACCCGGGGACTAGCGGGGGCGGAAGAGACCCAGTACTTC
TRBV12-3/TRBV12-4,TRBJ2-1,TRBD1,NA,CASSPTTGTGNNEQFF,TGTGCCAGCAGTCCTACCACCGGGACAGGGAACAATGAGCAGTTCTTC
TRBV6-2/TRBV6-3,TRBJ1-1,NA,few,CASSQNPARGTEAFF,TGTGCCAGCAGTCAAAACCCCGCCCGGGGCACTGAAGCTTTCTTT
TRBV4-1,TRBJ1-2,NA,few,CASSQDGTIPHYGYTF,TGCGCCAGCAGCCAAGACGGAACGATTCCGCACTATGGCTACACCTTC
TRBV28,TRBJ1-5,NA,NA,CASSTRVTQPQHF,TGTGCCAGCAGTACAAGAGTCACTCAGCCCCAGCATTTT
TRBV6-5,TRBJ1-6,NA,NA,CASSYSNESPLHF,TGTGCCAGCAGTTACTCGAACGAGTCACCCCTCCACTTT
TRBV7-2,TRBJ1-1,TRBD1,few,CASSRGQGASWTEAFF,TGTGCCAGCAGCCGCGGACAGGGGGCATCGTGGACTGAAGCTTTCTTT
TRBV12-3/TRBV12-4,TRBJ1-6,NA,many,CASSLQGASYNSPLHF,TGTGCCAGCAGTTTACAGGGAGCCTCCTATAATTCACCCCTCCACTTT
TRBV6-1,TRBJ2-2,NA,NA,CASSSTTGPGGELFF,TGTGCCAGCAGTTCGACAACAGGGCCGGGCGGGGAGCTGTTTTTT
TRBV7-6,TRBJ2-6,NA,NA,CASSLVGGGGANVLTF,TGTGCCAGCAGCTTAGTGGGTGGCGGTGGGGCCAACGTCCTGACTTTC
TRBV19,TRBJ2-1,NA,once,CASTSDRSSCNEQFF,NA
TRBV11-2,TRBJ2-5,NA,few,CASSLGADYQETQYF,TGTGCCAGCAGCTTAGGCGCAGACTACCAAGAGACCCAGTACTTC
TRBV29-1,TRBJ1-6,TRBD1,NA,CSVADRGMAPLHF,TGCAGCGTCGCGGACAGGGGTATGGCACCCCTCCACTTT
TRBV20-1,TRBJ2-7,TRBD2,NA,CSAASGGAFYEQYF,TGCAGTGCTGCCAGCGGGGGGGCCTTCTACGAGCAGTACTTC
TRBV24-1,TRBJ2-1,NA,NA,CATSDFTRAARHEQFF,TGTGCCACCAGTGATTTTACAAGGGCTGCCCGACATGAGCAGTTCTTC
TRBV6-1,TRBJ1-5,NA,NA,CAISEAWGPQHF,TGTGCCATCAGTGAAGCTTGGGGGCCCCAGCATTTT
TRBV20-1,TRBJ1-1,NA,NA,CSASILTEAFF,TGCAGTGCTAGCATACTTACTGAAGCTTTCTTT
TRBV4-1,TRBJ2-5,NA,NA,CASSQRGDGEETQYF,TGCGCCAGCAGCCAACGCGGGGACGGGGAAGAGACCCAGTACTTC
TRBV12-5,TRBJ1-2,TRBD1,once,CASGSGTAYGYTF,TGTGCTAGTGGTTCCGGGACAGCTTATGGCTACACCTTC
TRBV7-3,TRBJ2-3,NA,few,CASSWAGGTDTQYF,TGTGCCAGCAGCTGGGCCGGGGGCACAGATACGCAGTATTTT
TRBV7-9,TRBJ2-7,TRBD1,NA,CASSTPGQGVYEQYF,TGTGCCAGCAGTACACCGGGACAGGGGGTCTACGAGCAGTACTTC
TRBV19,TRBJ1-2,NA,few,CASSIQRGENYGYTF,TGTGCCAGTAGTATCCAGAGGGGCGAAAACTATGGCTACACCTTC
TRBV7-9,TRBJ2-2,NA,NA,CASSPVGSPNTGELFF,TGTGCCAGCAGCCCCGTCGGCAGTCCGAACACCGGGGAGCTGTTTTTT
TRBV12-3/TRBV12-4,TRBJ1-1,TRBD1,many,CASTHGDRENTEAFF,TGTGCCAGCACCCACGGGGACAGGGAAAACACTGAAGCTTTCTTT
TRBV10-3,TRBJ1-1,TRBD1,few,CAIAPRQGDVAFF,TGTGCCATCGCCCCTAGGCAGGGGGATGTCGCTTTCTTT
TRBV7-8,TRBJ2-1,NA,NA,CASSLIRPGRFSLNEQFF,TGTGCCAGCAGCTTAATCAGACCAGGACGTTTTTCACTCAATGAGCAGTTCTTC
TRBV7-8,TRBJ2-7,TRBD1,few,CASSARRGQGASYEQYF,TGTGCCAGCAGCGCCAGAAGGGGACAGGGGGCATCCTACGAGCAGTACTTC
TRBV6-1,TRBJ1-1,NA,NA,CASTKGGLDGAFF,TGTGCCAGCACCAAGGGAGGGTTAGACGGAGCTTTCTTT
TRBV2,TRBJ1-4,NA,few,CASSEAGGAFF,TGTGCCAGCAGTGAAGCGGGGGGGGCGTTTTTT
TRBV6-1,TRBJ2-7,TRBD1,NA,CASVPWTGVPYEQYF,TGTGCCAGCGTACCCTGGACAGGGGTCCCTTACGAGCAGTACTTC
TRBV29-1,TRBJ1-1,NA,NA,CSVAAGLNTEAFF,TGCAGCGTTGCCGCTGGACTGAACACTGAAGCTTTCTTT
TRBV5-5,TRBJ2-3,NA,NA,CASSLADVDTQYF,TGTGCCAGCAGCTTGGCGGACGTAGATACGCAGTATTTT
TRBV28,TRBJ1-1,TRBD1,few,CASSLMGTGSAFF,TGTGCCAGCAGTTTAATGGGGACAGGGTCAGCTTTCTTT
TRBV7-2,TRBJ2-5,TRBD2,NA,CASSLGLAPYQETQYF,TGTGCCAGCAGCTTAGGACTAGCCCCGTACCAAGAGACCCAGTACTTC
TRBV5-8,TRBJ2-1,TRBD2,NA,CASSSPGLATEQFF,TGTGCCAGCAGCTCCCCGGGACTAGCAACTGAGCAGTTCTTC
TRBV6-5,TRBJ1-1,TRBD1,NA,CASSYSLDRALNTEAFF,TGTGCCAGCAGTTACTCGCTGGACAGGGCTTTGAACACTGAAGCTTTCTTT
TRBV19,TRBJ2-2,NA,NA,CASSIGRGRSAGELFF,TGTGCCAGTAGTATCGGCAGGGGACGGTCGGCCGGGGAGCTGTTTTTT
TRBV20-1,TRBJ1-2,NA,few,CSAGPPYGYTF,TGCAGTGCCGGCCCCCCCTATGGCTACACCTTC
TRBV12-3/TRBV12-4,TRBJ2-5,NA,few,CASTRQGGTTQYF,TGTGCCAGCACCCGGCAGGGGGGTACTACCCAGTACTTC
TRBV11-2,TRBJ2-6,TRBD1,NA,CASSLPSLDRDSGANVLTF,TGTGCCAGCAGCCTTCCCTCCCTGGACAGGGACTCTGGGGCCAACGTCCTGACTTTC
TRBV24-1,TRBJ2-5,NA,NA,CATSDFKARGHGETQYF,TGTGCCACCAGTGATTTTAAAGCGCGGGGGCACGGGGAGACCCAGTACTTC
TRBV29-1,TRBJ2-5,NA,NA,CSAPEGPGETQYF,TGCAGCGCCCCAGAGGGCCCCGGGGAGACCCAGTACTTC
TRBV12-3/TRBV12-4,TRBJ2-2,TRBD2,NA,CAIAGVNTVELFF,TGTGCCATAGCGGGGGTTAACACCGTGGAGCTGTTTTTT
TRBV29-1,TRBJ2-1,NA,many,CSVEGDRRNEQFF,TGCAGCGTTGAAGGAGACAGAAGGAATGAGCAGTTCTTC
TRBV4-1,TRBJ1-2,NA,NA,CASSQDLIADKGKGYTF,TGCGCCAGCAGCCAAGATCTAATCGCGGACAAGGGGAAGGGCTACACCTTC
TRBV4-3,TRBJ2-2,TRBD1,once,CASSQLRDRGTGELFF,TGCGCCAGCAGCCAGCTCCGGGACAGGGGGACCGGGGAGCTGTTTTTT
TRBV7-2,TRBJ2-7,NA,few,CASSLVHGEQYF,TGTGCCAGCAGCTTAGTTCACGGTGAGCAGTACTTC